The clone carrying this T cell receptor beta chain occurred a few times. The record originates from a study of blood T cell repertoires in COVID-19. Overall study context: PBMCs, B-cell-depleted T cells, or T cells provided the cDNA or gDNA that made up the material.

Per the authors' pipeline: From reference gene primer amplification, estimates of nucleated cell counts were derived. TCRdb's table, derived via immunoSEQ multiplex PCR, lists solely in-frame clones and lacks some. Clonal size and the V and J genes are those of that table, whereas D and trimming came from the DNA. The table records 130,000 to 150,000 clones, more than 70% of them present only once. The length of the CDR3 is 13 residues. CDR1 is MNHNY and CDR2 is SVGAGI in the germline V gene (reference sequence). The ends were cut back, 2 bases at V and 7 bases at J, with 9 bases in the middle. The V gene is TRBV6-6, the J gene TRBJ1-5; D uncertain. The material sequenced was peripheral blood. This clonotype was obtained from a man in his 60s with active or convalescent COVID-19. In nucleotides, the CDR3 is TGTGCCAGCAGTTACGAGGGTTTGCAGCCCCAGCATTTT. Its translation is CASSYEGLQPQHF.